A single sample is the source of the 7 T cell receptor beta chains below, sequenced in a study of radiotherapy plus CTLA-4 blockade in lung cancer. The protocol was immunoSEQ multiplex PCR, while the TCRdb copy is restricted to in-frame clones and leaves out a portion. The sample lists around 45,000 clones, approximately 76% occurring once. Specimen: peripheral blood, collected from a patient treated with radiotherapy plus ipilimumab. Every receptor here comes from a human donor with non-small cell lung cancer who had stable disease on radiotherapy plus ipilimumab.

This clone has more than one count but fewer than ten. The chain couples TRBV6-5 to TRBJ2-7; D perhaps matches TRBD2 (5 bases). The germline gives CDR1 MNHEY, CDR2 SVGAGI. V lost 7 bases and J lost 4, with 11 bases in between. This CDR3 is 12 amino acids long. The chain's CDR3 is CASMHGEYEQYV. CDR3 bases: TGTGCCAGCATGCACGGGGAATACGAGCAGTACGTC.

V usage is TRBV7-9 and J usage is TRBJ1-2; D gene unclear. CDR3 length: 13 amino acids. Germline loops: CDR1 SEHNR, CDR2 FQNEAQ (reference sequence). V dropped 3 bases and J dropped 4 bases, with 9 bases sitting between them. In DNA, the CDR3 is TGTGCCAGCAGCTTGGCAGGCCCCTATGGCTACACCTTC. The encoded protein is CASSLAGPYGYTF.

The chain carries TRBV7-8 and TRBJ2-2, with 7 bases aligning to TRBD1. The CDR3 is 18 residues long. V dropped 2 bases and J dropped 3; count of bases not matched to a gene: 12. Germline V gene data show CDR1 as SGHVS and CDR2 as FQNEAQ. The DNA of the CDR3 is TGTGCCAGCAGCTTAACGGGGACAGCCGGATTACACACCGGGGAGCTGTTTTTT. Protein product: CASSLTGTAGLHTGELFF.

The chain links TRBV19 to TRBJ1-4, with TRBD1 as a possible D gene (5 bases). CDR1 is LNHDA and CDR2 is SQIVND in the germline V gene (reference sequence). The CDR3 is 13 amino acids. V was pared by 7 bases and J by 5 bases, with 11 bases between. CDR3: CASTLGRNEKLFF. The CDR3 nucleotides read TGTGCCAGTACCCTGGGGCGGAATGAAAAACTGTTTTTT.

The chain combines TRBV6-1 with TRBJ1-2, with TRBD1 matching over 7 bases. This CDR3 is 14 amino acids long. V gave up 4 bases and J gave up 3 bases; unmatched junction bases: 5. Germline CDR1 and CDR2: MNHNS and SASEGT. CDR3 residues: CASSVQGFDYGYTF. CDR3 DNA: TGTGCCAGCAGTGTACAGGGGTTCGACTATGGCTACACCTTC.

The chain has TRBV7-2 and TRBJ1-5; the D is unclear. Per germline, CDR1 SGHTA and CDR2 FQGNSA. The V and J ends lost 3 bases and 5 bases respectively, with 5 bases between them. The CDR3 covers 12 residues. The CDR3 spells CASSLNHQPQHF. The CDR3, as DNA: TGTGCCAGCAGCTTGAATCATCAGCCCCAGCATTTT.

As to this clone: It is likely a read error, because the conserved phenylalanine at the end of the CDR3 is missing. No DNA is shown, since the ends of the CDR3 on it are uncertain; the CDR3 is the one TCRdb lists. The chain recombines TRBV11-3 with TRBJ1-1; TRBD1, the D gene given by the table, was not confirmed from the DNA. CDR1 and CDR2 from the germline V gene are SGHNT and YENEEA. The CDR3 sequence runs 10 residues, both termini included. The CDR3 spells CASGPGTDPL.